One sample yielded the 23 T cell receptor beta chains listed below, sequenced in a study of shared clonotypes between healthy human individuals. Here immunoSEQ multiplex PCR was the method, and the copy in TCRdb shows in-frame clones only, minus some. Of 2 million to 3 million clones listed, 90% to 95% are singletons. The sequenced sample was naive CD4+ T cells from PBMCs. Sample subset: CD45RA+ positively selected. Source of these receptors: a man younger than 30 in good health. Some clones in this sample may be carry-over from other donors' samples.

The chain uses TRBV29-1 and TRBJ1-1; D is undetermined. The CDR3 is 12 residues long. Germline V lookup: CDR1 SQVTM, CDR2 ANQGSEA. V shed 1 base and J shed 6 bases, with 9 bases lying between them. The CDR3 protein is CSVEVLVSEAFF. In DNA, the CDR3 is TGCAGCGTTGAAGTCTTAGTCTCTGAAGCTTTCTTT.

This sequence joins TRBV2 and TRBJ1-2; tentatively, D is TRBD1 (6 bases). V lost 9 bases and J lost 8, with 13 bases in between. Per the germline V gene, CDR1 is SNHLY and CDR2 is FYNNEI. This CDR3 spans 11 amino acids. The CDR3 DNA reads TGTGCCAGTCAGGGGTTTAGAGGCTACACCTTC. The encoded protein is CASQGFRGYTF.

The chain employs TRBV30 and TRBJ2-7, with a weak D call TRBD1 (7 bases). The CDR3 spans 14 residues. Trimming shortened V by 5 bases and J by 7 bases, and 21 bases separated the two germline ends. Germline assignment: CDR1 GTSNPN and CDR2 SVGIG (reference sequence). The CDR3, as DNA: TGTGCCTGGCGCCCACCTGGAGGGGGCGGAGAGCAGTACTTC. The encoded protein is CAWRPPGGGGEQYF.

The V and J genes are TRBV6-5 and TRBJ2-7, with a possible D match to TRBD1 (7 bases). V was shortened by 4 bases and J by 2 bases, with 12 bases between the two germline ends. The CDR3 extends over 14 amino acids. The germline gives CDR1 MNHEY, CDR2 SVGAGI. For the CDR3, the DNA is TGTGCCAGCAGTTCCTCAGGGGGGACCTACGAGCAGTACTTC. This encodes CASSSSGGTYEQYF.

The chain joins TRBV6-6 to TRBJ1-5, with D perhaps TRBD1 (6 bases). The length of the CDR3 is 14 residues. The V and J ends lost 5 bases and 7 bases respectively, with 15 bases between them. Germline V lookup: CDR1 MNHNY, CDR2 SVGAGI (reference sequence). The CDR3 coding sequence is TGTGCCAGCAGTCCTTACAGGGAGGGACAGCCCCAGCATTTT. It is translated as CASSPYREGQPQHF.

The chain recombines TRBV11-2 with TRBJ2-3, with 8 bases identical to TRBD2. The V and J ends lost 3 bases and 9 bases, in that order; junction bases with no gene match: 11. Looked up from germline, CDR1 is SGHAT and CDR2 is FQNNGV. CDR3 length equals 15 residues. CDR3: CASSFRSGGRQTQYF. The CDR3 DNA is TGTGCCAGCAGCTTCCGTAGTGGCGGGAGGCAAACGCAGTATTTT.

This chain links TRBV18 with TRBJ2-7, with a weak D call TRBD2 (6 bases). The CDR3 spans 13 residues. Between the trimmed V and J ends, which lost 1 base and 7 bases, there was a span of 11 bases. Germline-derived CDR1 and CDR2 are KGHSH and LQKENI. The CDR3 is CASSPLGAGEQYF. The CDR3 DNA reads TGTGCCAGCTCACCACTAGGGGCGGGGGAGCAGTACTTC. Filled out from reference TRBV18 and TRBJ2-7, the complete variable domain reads NAGVMQNPRHLVRRRGQEARLRCSPMKGHSHVYWYRQLPEEGLKFMVYLQKENIIDESGMPKERFSAEFPKEGPSILRIQQVVRGDSAAYFCASSPLGAGEQYFGPGTRLTVT.

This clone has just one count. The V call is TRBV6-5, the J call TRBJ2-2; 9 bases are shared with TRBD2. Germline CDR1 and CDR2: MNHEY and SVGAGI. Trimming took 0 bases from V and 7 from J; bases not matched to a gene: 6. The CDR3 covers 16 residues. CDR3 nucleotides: TGTGCCAGCAGTTACTCCGGCGGGAGGGCCGGCGGGGAGCTGTTTTTT. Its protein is CASSYSGGRAGGELFF.

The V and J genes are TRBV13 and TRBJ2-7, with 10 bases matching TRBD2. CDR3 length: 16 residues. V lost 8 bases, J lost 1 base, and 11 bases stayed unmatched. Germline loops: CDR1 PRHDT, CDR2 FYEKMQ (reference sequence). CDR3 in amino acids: CASSHPSGRASYEQYF. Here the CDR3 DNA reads TGTGCCAGCTCTCATCCTAGCGGGAGAGCGTCCTACGAGCAGTACTTC. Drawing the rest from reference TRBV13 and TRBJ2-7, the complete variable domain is AAGVIQSPRHLIKEKRETATLKCYPIPRHDTVYWYQQGPGQDPQFLISFYEKMQSDKGSIPDRFSAQQFSDYHSELNMSSLELGDSALYFCASSHPSGRASYEQYFGPGTRLTVT.

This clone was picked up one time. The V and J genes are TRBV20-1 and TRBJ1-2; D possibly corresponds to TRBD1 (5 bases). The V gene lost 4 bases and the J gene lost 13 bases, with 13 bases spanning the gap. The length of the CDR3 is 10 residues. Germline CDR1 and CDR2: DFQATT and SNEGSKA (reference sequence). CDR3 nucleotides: TGCAGTGCTATGGGGACTGTCCCCACCTTC. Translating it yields CSAMGTVPTF.

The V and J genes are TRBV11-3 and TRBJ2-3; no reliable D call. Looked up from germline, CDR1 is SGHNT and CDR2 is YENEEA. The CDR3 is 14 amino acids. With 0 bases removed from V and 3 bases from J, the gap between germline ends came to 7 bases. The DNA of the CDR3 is TGTGCCAGCAGCTTAGAGCTTGGGACAGATACGCAGTATTTT. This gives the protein CASSLELGTDTQYF.

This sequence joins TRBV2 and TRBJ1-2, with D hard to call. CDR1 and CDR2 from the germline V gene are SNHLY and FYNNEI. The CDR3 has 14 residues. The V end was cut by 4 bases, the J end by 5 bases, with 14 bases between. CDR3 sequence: CASSVVTDGYGYTF. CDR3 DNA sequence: TGTGCCAGCAGTGTTGTTACGGACGGATATGGCTACACCTTC.

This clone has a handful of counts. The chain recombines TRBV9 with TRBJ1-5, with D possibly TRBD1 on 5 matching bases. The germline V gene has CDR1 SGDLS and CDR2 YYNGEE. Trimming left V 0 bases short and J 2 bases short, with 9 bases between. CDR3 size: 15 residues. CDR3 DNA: TGTGCCAGCAGCGTAGATTCGGGGGGCAATCAGCCCCAGCATTTT. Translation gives CASSVDSGGNQPQHF.

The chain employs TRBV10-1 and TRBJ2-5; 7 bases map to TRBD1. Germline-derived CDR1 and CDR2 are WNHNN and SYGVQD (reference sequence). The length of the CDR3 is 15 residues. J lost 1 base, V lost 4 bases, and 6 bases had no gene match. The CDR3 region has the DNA TGCGCCAGCAGTGGACAGGGAAGTAGCCAAGAGACCCAGTACTTC. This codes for CASSGQGSSQETQYF.

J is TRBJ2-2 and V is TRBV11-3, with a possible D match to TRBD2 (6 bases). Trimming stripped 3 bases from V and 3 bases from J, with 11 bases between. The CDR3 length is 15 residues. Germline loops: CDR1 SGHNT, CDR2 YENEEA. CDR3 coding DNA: TGTGCCAGCAGCTTTGGGCTAGCGCACACCGGGGAGCTGTTTTTT. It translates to CASSFGLAHTGELFF.

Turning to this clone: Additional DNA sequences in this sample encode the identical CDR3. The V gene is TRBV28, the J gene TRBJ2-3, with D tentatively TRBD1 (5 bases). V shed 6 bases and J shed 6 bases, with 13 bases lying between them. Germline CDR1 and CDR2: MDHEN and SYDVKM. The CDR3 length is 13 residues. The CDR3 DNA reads TGTGCCAGCAGAAGGGGCGGTGCGGATACGCAGTATTTT. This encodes CASRRGGADTQYF.

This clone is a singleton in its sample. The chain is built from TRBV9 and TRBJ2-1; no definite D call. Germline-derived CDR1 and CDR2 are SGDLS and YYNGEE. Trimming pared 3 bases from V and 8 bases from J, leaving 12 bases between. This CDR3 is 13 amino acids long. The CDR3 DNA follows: TGTGCCAGCAGCGCCATAGCAGGTCATGAGCAGTTCTTC. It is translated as CASSAIAGHEQFF.

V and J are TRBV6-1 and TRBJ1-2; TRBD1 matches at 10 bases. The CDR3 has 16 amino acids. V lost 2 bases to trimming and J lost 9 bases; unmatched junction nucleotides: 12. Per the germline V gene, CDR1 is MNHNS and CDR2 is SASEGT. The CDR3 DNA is TGTGCCAGCAGTGAAAGCTGGGACAGGGGCCTATTTAGCTACACCTTC. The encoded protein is CASSESWDRGLFSYTF.

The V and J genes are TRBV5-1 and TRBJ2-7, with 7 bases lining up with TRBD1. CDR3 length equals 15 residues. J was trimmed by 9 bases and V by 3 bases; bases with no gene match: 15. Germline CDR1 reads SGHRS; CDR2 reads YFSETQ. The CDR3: CASSSNTGDNSVQYF. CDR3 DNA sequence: TGCGCCAGCAGCTCAAACACAGGGGATAACTCCGTGCAGTACTTC.

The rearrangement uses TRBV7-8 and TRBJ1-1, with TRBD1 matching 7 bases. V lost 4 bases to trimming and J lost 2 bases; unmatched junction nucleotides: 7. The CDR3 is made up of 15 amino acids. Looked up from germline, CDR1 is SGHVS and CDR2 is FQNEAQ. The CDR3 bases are TGTGCCAGCAGCTCCCGGACAGGAGCAAACACTGAAGCTTTCTTT. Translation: CASSSRTGANTEAFF.

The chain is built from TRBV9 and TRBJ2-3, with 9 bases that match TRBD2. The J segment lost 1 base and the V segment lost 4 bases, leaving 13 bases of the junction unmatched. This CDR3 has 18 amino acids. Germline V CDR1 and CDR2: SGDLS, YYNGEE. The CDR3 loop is CASSISPGGRGGTDTQYF. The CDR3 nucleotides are TGTGCCAGCAGCATAAGCCCGGGCGGGAGGGGTGGCACAGATACGCAGTATTTT.

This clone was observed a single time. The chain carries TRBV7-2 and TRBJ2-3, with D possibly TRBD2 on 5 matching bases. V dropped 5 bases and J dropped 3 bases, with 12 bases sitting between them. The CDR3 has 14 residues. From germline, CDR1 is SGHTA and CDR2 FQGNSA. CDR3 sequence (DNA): TGTGCCAGCAGCCGAGGGTGGGAAACAGATACGCAGTATTTT. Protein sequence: CASSRGWETDTQYF. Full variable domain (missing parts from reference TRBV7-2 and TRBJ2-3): GAGVSQSPSNKVTEKGKDVELRCDPISGHTALYWYRQSLGQGLEFLIYFQGNSAPDKSGLPSDRFSAERTGGSVSTLTIQRTQQEDSAVYLCASSRGWETDTQYFGPGTRLTVL.

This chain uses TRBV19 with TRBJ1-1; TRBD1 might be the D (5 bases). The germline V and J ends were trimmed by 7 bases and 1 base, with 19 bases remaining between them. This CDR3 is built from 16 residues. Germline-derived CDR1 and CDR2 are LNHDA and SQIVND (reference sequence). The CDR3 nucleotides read TGTGCCAGTACCCTTTGGGGGAGCCAGGGGAACACTGAAGCTTTCTTT. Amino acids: CASTLWGSQGNTEAFF.